Sequencing of this T cell receptor (beta chain) was carried out in a study of T cell responses to AZD1222 COVID-19 vaccine listed by TCRdb under 2021. About the full investigation: AZD1222 recipients given second doses at about 4 weeks or at about 12 weeks were pooled, since spike-specific TCR depth and breadth were not found to differ between the two schedules. A total of about 240 trial participants underwent TCR sequencing, of whom 207 received two doses of AZD1222 and approximately 25 received two doses of the MenACWY control vaccine. Trial participants were enrolled by age into subgroups of 18-55, 56-69 and 70-plus years, and approximately 150, 30 and 60 TCR-sequenced participants, respectively, were included in these subgroups.

Study-wide conclusions, independent of this receptor: Only five or six AZD1222 recipients were SARS-CoV-2 seropositive at baseline, limiting conclusions about previously exposed vaccinees. The 56-69-year group was small, and its depth increase did not reach significance, likely because of low power. Vaccine-associated CD4 TCRs spanned the whole spike protein, with dominant responses in regions 160-218 and 743-854. Reportedly, close to half of the unique spike-specific TCRs recognized epitopes lying outside the regions that are mutated in the B.1.351 and B.1.1.7 variants. Most participants were white British and females outnumbered males, and the authors suggested that clonal diversity may have been underestimated. Spike-specific TCR breadth and depth rose significantly after two AZD1222 doses compared with day 0 and with MenACWY recipients. Because no day 14 peak-response samples were available, the repertoires could be characterized only after the peak T cell response.

V is cut by 6 bases and J by 6 bases, and the space between the germline ends is 15 bases. Reading the germline V gene (reference sequence) gives CDR1 MNHEY and CDR2 SMNVEV. The CDR3 numbers 13 residues from cysteine through phenylalanine. CDR3 DNA only is kept here, 39 bases in frame from base 1. Sample time point, as interpreted from the label and publication: baseline before first vaccination. Samples from vaccinated people were obtained from the UK trials COV001 and COV002, which included a single-blind randomized controlled phase 2/3 trial of AZD1222 (ChAdOx1 nCoV-19) in healthy adults. For TCRbeta chain sequencing, PBMC samples were collected from trial participants at day 0 and at day 28 after the second dose. Note on this clone: Which antigen it targets is not known. No base qualities exist here, and no much larger clone lies one base off it.

The CDR3 regions of human TCRbeta chains were subjected to immunosequencing. Per the original workflow: TCRs in the repertoires were compared against a reference library of SARS-CoV-2-specific TCRs that had been generated with the MIRA antigen-specificity platform. Breadth was defined as the fraction of unique TCRs that were SARS-CoV-2-associated. Depth was defined as the fraction of total T cells that were SARS-CoV-2-associated. Using the MIRA data, each spike-specific TCR was assigned both to the spike region to which the TCR was reactive and to a CD4 or CD8 class. Log10-transformed breadth and depth values were compared by one-way ANOVA with Sidak's multiple comparisons tests. This immuneACCESS table, as held by TCRdb, lists in-frame sequences with V and J called but not all clones. Of the missing ones, under half trace to an unresolved V gene in checked studies; the others have no known cause. From that table come the V and J calls and clone size; the DNA was used to work out D and trimming. The table for this sample lists under 150,000 clones; 90% to 95% of them were counted only once. The ten largest clonotypes hold approximately 1.6% of the sample.

The origin of this receptor is an adult in good health. The chain was built from TRBV27 and TRBJ2-7, with the D call perhaps TRBD1 or TRBD2, each one matching 5 bases. The specimen was peripheral blood, collected on day 0 of AZD1222 vaccination. The CDR3 has the sequence CASSWDGATEQYF. The DNA sequence is as follows: TGTGCCAGCAGCTGGGACGGTGCTACCGAGCAGTACTTC.